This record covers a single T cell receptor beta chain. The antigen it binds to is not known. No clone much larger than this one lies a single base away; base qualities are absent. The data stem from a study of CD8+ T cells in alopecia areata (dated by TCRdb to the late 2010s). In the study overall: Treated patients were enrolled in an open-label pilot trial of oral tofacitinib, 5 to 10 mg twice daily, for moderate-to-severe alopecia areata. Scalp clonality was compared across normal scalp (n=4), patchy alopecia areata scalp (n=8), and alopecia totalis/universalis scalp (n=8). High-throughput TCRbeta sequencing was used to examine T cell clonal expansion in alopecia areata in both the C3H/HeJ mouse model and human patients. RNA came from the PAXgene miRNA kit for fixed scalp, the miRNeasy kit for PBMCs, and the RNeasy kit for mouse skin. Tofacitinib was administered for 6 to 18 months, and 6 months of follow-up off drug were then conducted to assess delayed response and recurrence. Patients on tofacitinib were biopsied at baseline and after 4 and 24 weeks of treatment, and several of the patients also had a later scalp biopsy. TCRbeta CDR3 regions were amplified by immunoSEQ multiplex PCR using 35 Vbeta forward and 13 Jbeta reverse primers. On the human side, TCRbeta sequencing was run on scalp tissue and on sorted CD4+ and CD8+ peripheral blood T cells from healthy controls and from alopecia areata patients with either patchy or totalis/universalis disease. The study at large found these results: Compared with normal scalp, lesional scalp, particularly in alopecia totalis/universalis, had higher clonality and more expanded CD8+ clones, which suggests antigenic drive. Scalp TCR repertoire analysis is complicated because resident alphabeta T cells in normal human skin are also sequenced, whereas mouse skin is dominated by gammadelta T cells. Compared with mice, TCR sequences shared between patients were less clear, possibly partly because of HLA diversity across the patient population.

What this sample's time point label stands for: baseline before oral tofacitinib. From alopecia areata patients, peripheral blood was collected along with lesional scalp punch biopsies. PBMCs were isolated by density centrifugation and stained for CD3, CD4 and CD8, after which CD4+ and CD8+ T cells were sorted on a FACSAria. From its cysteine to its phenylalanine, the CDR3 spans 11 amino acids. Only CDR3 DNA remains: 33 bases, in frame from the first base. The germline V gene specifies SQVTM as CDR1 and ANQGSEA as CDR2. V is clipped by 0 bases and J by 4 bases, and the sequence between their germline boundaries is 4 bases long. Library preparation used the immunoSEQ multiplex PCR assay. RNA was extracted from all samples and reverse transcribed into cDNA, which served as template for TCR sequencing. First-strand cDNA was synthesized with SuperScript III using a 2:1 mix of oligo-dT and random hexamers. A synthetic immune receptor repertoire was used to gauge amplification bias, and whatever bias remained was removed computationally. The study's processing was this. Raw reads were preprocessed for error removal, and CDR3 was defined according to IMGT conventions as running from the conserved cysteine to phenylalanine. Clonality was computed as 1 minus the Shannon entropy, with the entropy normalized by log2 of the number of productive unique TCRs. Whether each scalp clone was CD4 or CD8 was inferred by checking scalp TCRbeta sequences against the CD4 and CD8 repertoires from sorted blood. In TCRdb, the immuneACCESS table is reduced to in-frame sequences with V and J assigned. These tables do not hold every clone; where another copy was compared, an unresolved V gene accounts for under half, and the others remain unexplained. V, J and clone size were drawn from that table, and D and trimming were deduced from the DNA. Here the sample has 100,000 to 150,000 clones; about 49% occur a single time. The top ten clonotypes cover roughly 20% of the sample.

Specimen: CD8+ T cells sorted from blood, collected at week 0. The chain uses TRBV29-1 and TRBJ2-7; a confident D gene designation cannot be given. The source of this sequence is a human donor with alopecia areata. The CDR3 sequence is CSVEDPYEQYF. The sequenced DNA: TGCAGCGTTGAAGATCCGTACGAGCAGTACTTC.